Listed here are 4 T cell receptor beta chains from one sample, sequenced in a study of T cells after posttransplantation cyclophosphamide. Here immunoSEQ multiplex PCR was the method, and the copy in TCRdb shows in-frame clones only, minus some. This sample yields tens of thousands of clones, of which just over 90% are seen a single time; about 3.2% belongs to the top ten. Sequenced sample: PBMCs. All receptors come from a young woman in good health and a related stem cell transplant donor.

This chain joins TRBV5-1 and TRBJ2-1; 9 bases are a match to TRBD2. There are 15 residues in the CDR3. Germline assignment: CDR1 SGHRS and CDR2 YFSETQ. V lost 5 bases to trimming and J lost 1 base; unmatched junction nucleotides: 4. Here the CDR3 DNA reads TGCGCCAGCAGAAAAAGCGGGGGGTCCTACAATGAGCAGTTCTTC. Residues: CASRKSGGSYNEQFF.

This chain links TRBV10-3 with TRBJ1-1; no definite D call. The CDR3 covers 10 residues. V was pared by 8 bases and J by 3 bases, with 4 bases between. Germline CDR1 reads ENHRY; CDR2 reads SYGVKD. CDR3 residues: CAIGDTEAFF. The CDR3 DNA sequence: TGTGCCATCGGGGACACTGAAGCTTTCTTT.

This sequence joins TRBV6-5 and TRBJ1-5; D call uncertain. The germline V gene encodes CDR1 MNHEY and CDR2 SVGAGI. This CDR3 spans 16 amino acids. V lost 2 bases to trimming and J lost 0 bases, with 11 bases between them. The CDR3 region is CASSYDGRGSNQPQHF. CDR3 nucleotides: TGTGCCAGCAGTTACGATGGACGGGGTAGCAATCAGCCCCAGCATTTT.

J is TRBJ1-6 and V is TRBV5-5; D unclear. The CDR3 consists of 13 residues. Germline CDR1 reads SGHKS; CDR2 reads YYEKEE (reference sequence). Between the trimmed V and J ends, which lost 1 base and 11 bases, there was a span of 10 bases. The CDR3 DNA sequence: TGTGCCAGCAGCTTGTATGAACTTCCACCCCTCCACTTT. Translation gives CASSLYELPPLHF.